This record concerns one T cell receptor beta chain sequence. The length of the CDR3 is 13 residues. The V gene's germline CDR1 is SQVTM and CDR2 ANQGSEA. V dropped 4 bases and J dropped 6; count of bases not matched to a gene: 2. Here immunoSEQ multiplex PCR was the method, and the copy in TCRdb shows in-frame clones only, minus some. Among approximately 130,000 clones listed, around 77% were seen once. This record belongs to a study of blood T cell repertoires in COVID-19. The rearrangement joins TRBV29-1 to TRBJ2-1; the match to TRBD2 covers 11 bases. The clonotype comes from a human donor in a cohort sampled during active COVID-19. The sample consisted of peripheral blood. The chain's CDR3 is CSVVSGGANEQFF. The CDR3 DNA reads TGCAGCGTTGTTAGCGGGGGGGCCAATGAGCAGTTCTTC.